This passage covers 21 T cell receptor beta chains from one sample sequenced in a study of T-cell memory formation after mild COVID-19. TCRdb independently ran MiXCR on the 5' RACE reads; one entry per CDR3 protein. Here the sample spans about 260,000 distinct CDR3 sequences, 15% to 20% being singletons. The source material was PBMCs or a T cell subset sorted from them (not recorded which). The receptors stem from a man between 18 and 35 years old who had mild COVID-19 (a few samples of this study predate the infection). Cell type and time point are not known.

V gene TRBV21-1 combines with J gene TRBJ1-2; the table assigns TRBD1, which was not confirmed against the DNA. TRBV21-1 is listed as a pseudogene. The length of the CDR3 is 13 residues. DNA for the CDR3: TGTGCCAGCAGCATTCCCGGACAGGAATCGGTCCCCTTC. Its translation is CASSIPGQESVPF.

The V and J genes are TRBV7-9 and TRBJ2-2; D is possibly TRBD1 (7 bases). This CDR3 is 15 amino acids long. The V gene lost 9 bases and the J gene lost 6 bases, with 20 bases spanning the gap. Per germline, CDR1 SEHNR and CDR2 FQNEAQ (reference sequence). The CDR3 DNA reads TGTGCCAGAGACGACAGGGTGACGGGAGCCGGGGAGCTGTTTTTT. The encoded protein is CARDDRVTGAGELFF.

This chain joins TRBV28 and TRBJ2-7; 7 positions match TRBD2. This CDR3 comprises 13 residues. V was pared by 3 bases and J by 5 bases, with 4 bases of the junction left unmatched. Germline-derived CDR1 and CDR2 are MDHEN and SYDVKM. The CDR3 DNA sequence: TGTGCCAGCAGTTTTTTTGCGGGGGACGAGCAGTACGTC. Translated, it gives CASSFFAGDEQYV.

The chain links TRBV15 to TRBJ2-1; 14 bases are a match to TRBD2. The CDR3 spans 17 residues. Trimming took 5 bases from V and 4 from J; bases not matched to a gene: 7. CDR1 is LNHNV and CDR2 is YYDKDF in the germline V gene (reference sequence). CDR3 sequence (DNA): TGTGCCACCAGCCCCGGGACTAGCGGGGGCCGTTACAATGAGCAGTTCTTC. Encoded protein: CATSPGTSGGRYNEQFF.

The rearrangement links TRBV6-5 to TRBJ1-6, with 7 bases lining up with TRBD1. Germline V gene lookup returns CDR1 MNHEY and CDR2 SVGAGI. The V gene end was trimmed by 7 bases and the J gene end by 16 bases; junction bases not matched to a gene: 7. The CDR3 contains 11 residues. The CDR3 sequence: CASTGGSLLHF. Here the CDR3 DNA reads TGTGCCAGCACAGGGGGGAGCCTTCTCCACTTT.

The chain is built from TRBV7-2 and TRBJ2-5; 14 bases map to TRBD2. The V and J ends lost 5 bases and 0 bases, in that order; junction bases with no gene match: 14. The length of the CDR3 is 20 residues. The germline V gene has CDR1 SGHTA and CDR2 FQGNSA. CDR3: CASSAKTGLAGVPDQETQYF. CDR3 nucleotide sequence: TGTGCCAGCAGCGCAAAGACGGGACTAGCGGGGGTACCCGACCAAGAGACCCAGTACTTC.

This clonotype was seen a few times. The chain carries TRBV7-2 and TRBJ1-4; 7 bases are a match to TRBD1. CDR3 length equals 16 residues. Trimming took 5 bases from V and 5 from J; bases not matched to a gene: 11. CDR1 SGHTA and CDR2 FQGNSA come from the germline V gene. CDR3 coding DNA: TGTGCCAGCAGCCAAGCGGGGACAGCCGGGAATGAAAAACTGTTTTTT. It translates to CASSQAGTAGNEKLFF.

This clonotype was counted only a few times. The chain is built from TRBV4-2 and TRBJ1-1; tentatively, D is TRBD1 (6 bases). The V and J ends lost 1 base and 6 bases respectively, with 12 bases between them. This CDR3 spans 14 amino acids. The V gene's germline CDR1 is LGHNA and CDR2 YNFKEQ. Written as DNA, the CDR3 is TGTGCCAGCAGCCAAGGGACAGTACCCGCTGAAGCTTTCTTT. Translation: CASSQGTVPAEAFF.

The V and J genes are TRBV6-6 and TRBJ2-3; TRBD1 aligns across 9 bases. Germline loops: CDR1 MNHNY, CDR2 SVGAGI (reference sequence). The CDR3 length is 15 residues. Germline trimming cut 7 bases from V and 1 base from J; bases unmatched to any gene: 6. CDR3 nucleotides: TGTGCCAGCACCGACCGGGACAGGGGCACAGATACGCAGTATTTT. Translated, it gives CASTDRDRGTDTQYF.

This rearrangement joins TRBV11-2 to TRBJ2-3, with 15 bases that match TRBD2. CDR1 is SGHAT, CDR2 FQNNGV, per germline. With V trimmed by 4 bases and J by 4 bases, 18 bases remained unmatched. This CDR3 is built from 21 residues. CDR3 DNA sequence: TGTGCCAGCAGCTCCCGGGCTGGGGGACTAGCGGGGGGCCTTTCGCCAGATACGCAGTATTTT. This gives the protein CASSSRAGGLAGGLSPDTQYF. Drawing the rest from reference TRBV11-2 and TRBJ2-3, the complete variable domain is EAGVAQSPRYKIIEKRQSVAFWCNPISGHATLYWYQQILGQGPKLLIQFQNNGVVDDSQLPKDRFSAERLKGVDSTLKIQPAKLEDSAVYLCASSSRAGGLAGGLSPDTQYFGPGTRLTVL.

The J gene is TRBJ1-6, the V gene TRBV5-1; D not certain. The CDR3 length is 16 residues. V lost 2 bases, J lost 8 bases, and 17 bases lay in between. Germline CDR1 reads SGHRS; CDR2 reads YFSETQ. This CDR3 is CASSLTKGPKDSPLHF. As DNA, the CDR3 is TGCGCCAGCAGCTTAACAAAGGGCCCGAAGGATTCACCCCTCCACTTT.

This sequence joins TRBV29-1 and TRBJ2-5; TRBD2 matches 7 bases. The CDR3 has 11 residues. Germline CDR1 reads SQVTM; CDR2 reads ANQGSEA. V gave up 8 bases and J gave up 7 bases; unmatched junction bases: 7. CDR3 DNA sequence: TGCAGCCATTTTACGGGGGGGACCCAGTACTTC. Amino acids: CSHFTGGTQYF. Together with reference TRBV29-1 and TRBJ2-5, the CDR3 gives the full variable domain: SAVISQKPSRDICQRGTSLTIQCQVDSQVTMMFWYRQQPGQSLTLIATANQGSEATYESGFVIDKFPISRPNLTFSTLTVSNMSPEDSSIYLCSHFTGGTQYFGPGTRLLVL.

A few counts support this clonotype. The chain joins TRBV6-2 or TRBV6-3 to TRBJ2-1; 8 bases are shared with TRBD2. The CDR3 consists of 13 residues. The V gene's germline CDR1 is MNHEY and CDR2 SVGEGT. The ends lost 6 bases at V and 7 bases at J; junction bases unmatched: 5. CDR3 protein: CASSRPSGNEQFF. The CDR3 DNA follows: TGTGCCAGCAGCCGACCTAGCGGGAATGAGCAGTTCTTC.

The chain has TRBV27 and TRBJ2-5; 9 bases fit TRBD2. The CDR3 has 14 amino acids. V dropped 6 bases and J dropped 5; count of bases not matched to a gene: 7. In germline, CDR1 is MNHEY, CDR2 SMNVEV (reference sequence). In nucleotides, the CDR3 is TGTGCCAGCAGAATAGCGGGGGCCCGGGAGACCCAGTACTTC. It specifies CASRIAGARETQYF.

The rearrangement uses TRBV5-1 and TRBJ1-2; possibly TRBD1 for D (5 bases). The CDR3 contains 15 residues. Looked up from germline, CDR1 is SGHRS and CDR2 is YFSETQ. The V end lost 4 bases, the J end lost 4 bases, and 17 bases lay between the germline ends. The CDR3 loop reads CASSEGPSGSYGYTF. CDR3 DNA sequence: TGCGCCAGCAGCGAAGGTCCCTCAGGGAGCTATGGCTACACCTTC.

This clonotype was counted only a few times. The chain couples TRBV7-2 to TRBJ1-2, with 11 bases aligning to TRBD1. The CDR3 runs 16 residues. Unmatched junction bases numbered 12, after V lost 5 bases and J lost 7 bases. From germline, CDR1 is SGHTA and CDR2 FQGNSA. The chain's CDR3 is CASSPYTGTGGSGYTF. The CDR3 DNA is TGTGCCAGCAGCCCCTACACCGGGACAGGGGGGTCTGGCTACACCTTC.

This clonotype was seen repeatedly, ten times or more. This chain joins TRBV6-2 or TRBV6-3 and TRBJ2-1, with D possibly being TRBD1 (5 bases). V lost 6 bases and J lost 5, with 14 bases in between. This CDR3 spans 14 amino acids. The germline V gene encodes CDR1 MNHEY and CDR2 SVGEGT. CDR3 in DNA: TGTGCCAGCAGCCCTTCCGGACACAACAATGAGCAGTTCTTC. Protein sequence: CASSPSGHNNEQFF.

The chain combines TRBV5-1 with TRBJ2-3, with 9 bases identical to TRBD2. With V trimmed by 0 bases and J by 6 bases, 5 bases remained unmatched. CDR3 length: 15 residues. CDR1 and CDR2 (germline): SGHRS, YFSETQ. In DNA, the CDR3 is TGCGCCAGCAGCTTGGATAGCGGGGGAGGCGATACGCAGTATTTT. This encodes CASSLDSGGGDTQYF.

This chain joins TRBV6-5 and TRBJ1-4, with D tentatively TRBD1 (5 bases). The germline V gene encodes CDR1 MNHEY and CDR2 SVGAGI. The CDR3 totals 15 residues. The ends were cut back, 4 bases at V and 8 bases at J, with 17 bases in the middle. As DNA, the CDR3 is TGTGCCAGCAGTTTACAGGTTCCACCCGCAGAAAAACTGTTTTTT. Translation: CASSLQVPPAEKLFF.

The V call is TRBV4-1, the J call TRBJ2-7; no clear D gene. The CDR3 runs to 17 residues. The germline gives CDR1 MGHRA, CDR2 YSYEKL. V was clipped by 1 base and J by 7 bases, with 23 bases between them. For the CDR3, the DNA is TGCGCCAGCAGCCAAGCAACCTTCGGAGTGTTTCCGAGTGAGCAGTACTTC. Translated: CASSQATFGVFPSEQYF.

Only a few counts were recorded for this clonotype. The V gene is TRBV5-1, the J gene TRBJ2-1, with TRBD2 matching over 11 bases. V was pared by 3 bases and J by 3 bases, with 2 bases of the junction left unmatched. This CDR3 is built from 15 residues. In germline, CDR1 is SGHRS, CDR2 YFSETQ. Written as DNA, the CDR3 is TGCGCCAGCAGCTCCGGGACTAGCGGCTACAATGAGCAGTTCTTC. It translates to CASSSGTSGYNEQFF. Supplemented by reference TRBV5-1 and TRBJ2-1, the full variable domain reads KAGVTQTPRYLIKTRGQQVTLSCSPISGHRSVSWYQQTPGQGLQFLFEYFSETQRNKGNFPGRFSGRQFSNSRSEMNVSTLELGDSALYLCASSSGTSGYNEQFFGPGTRLTVL.